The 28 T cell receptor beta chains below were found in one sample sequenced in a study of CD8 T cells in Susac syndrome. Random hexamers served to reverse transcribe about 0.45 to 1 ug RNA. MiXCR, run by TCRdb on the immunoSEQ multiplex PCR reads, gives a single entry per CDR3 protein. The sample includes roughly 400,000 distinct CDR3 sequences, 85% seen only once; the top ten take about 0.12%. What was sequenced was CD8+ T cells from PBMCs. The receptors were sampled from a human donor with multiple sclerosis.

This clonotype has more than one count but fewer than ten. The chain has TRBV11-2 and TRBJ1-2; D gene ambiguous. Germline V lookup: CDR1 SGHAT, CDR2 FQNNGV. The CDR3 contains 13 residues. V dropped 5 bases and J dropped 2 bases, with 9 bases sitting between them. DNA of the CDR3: TGTGCCAGCAGCGCGGCTCTCAACTATGGCTACACCTTC. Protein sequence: CASSAALNYGYTF.

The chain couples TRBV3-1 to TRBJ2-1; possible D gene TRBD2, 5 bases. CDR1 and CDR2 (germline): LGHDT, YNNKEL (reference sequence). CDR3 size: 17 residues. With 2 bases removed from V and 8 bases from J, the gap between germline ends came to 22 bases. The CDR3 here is CASSQFGDGVSNDEQFF. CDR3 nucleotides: TGTGCCAGCAGCCAATTCGGGGATGGGGTTTCGAACGATGAGCAGTTCTTC.

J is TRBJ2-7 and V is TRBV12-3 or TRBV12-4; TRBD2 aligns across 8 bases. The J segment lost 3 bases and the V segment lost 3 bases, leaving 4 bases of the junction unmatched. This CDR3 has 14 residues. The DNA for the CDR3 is TGTGCCAGCAGTTTGGAGCGGGAGTACTACGAGCAGTACTTC. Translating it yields CASSLEREYYEQYF.

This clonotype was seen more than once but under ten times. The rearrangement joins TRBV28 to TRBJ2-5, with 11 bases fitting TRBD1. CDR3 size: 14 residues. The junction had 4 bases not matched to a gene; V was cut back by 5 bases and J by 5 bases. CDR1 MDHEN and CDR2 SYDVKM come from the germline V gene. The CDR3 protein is CASSLRDRGETQYF. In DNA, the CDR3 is TGTGCCAGCAGTCTCCGGGACAGGGGGGAGACCCAGTACTTC.

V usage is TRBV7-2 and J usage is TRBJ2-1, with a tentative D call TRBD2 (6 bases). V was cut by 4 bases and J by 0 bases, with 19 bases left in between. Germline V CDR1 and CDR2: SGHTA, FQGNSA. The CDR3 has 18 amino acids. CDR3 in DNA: TGTGCCAGCAGCTCGCTGGAGGGAGGAGCGTTCTCCTACAATGAGCAGTTCTTC. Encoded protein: CASSSLEGGAFSYNEQFF.

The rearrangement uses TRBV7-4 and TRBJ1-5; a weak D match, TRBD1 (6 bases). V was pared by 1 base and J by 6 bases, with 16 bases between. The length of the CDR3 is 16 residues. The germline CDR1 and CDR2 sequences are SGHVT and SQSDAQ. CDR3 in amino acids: CASSLVMGAASQPQHF. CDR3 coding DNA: TGTGCCAGCAGCTTAGTTATGGGGGCGGCCAGTCAGCCCCAGCATTTT.

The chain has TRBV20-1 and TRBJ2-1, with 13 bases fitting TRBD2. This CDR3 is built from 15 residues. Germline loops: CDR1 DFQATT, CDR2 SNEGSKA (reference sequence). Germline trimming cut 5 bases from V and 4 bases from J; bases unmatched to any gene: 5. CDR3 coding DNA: TGCAGTGCTCATACGGGACTAGCGGGGTACAATGAGCAGTTCTTC. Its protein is CSAHTGLAGYNEQFF.

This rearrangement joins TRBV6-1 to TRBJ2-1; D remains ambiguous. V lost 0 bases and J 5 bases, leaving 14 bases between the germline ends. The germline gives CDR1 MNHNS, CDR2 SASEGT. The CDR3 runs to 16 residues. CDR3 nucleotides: TGTGCCAGCAGTGAAGCGTGGTGGGCGCAAAACAATGAGCAGTTCTTC. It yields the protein CASSEAWWAQNNEQFF.

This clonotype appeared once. In DNA, the CDR3 is TGCAGTGCTAGTCCTTGGACTAGCGGGACGGGAGAGACCCAGTACTTC. Translating gives CSASPWTSGTGETQYF. This chain uses TRBV20-1 with TRBJ2-5; TRBD2 agrees at 12 bases. CDR1 and CDR2 from the germline V gene are DFQATT and SNEGSKA (reference sequence). The length of the CDR3 is 16 residues. Trimming cost V 3 bases and J 4 bases; bases outside gene matches: 9.

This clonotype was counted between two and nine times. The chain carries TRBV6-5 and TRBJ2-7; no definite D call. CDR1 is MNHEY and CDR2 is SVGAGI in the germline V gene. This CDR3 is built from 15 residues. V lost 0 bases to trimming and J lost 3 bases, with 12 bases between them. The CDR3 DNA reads TGTGCCAGCAGTTACTCCGGACGGCTGATCTACGAGCAGTACTTC. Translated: CASSYSGRLIYEQYF.

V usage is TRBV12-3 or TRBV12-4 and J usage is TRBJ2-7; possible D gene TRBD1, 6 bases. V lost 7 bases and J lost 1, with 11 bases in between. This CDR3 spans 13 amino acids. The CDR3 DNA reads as TGTGCCAGCACCAAACAGGGATCCTACGAGCAGTACTTC. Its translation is CASTKQGSYEQYF.

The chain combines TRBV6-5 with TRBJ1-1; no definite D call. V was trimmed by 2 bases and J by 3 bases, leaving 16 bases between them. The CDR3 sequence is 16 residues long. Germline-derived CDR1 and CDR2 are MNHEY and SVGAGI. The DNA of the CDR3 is TGTGCCAGCAGTTACACTCCGGGTCCGTCCCACACTGAAGCTTTCTTT. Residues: CASSYTPGPSHTEAFF.

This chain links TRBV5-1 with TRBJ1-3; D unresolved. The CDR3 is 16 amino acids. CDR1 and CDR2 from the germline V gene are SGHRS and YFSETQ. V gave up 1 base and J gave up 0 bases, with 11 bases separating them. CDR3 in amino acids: CASSLKARISGNTIYF. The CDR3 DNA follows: TGCGCCAGCAGCTTGAAGGCCCGAATCTCTGGAAACACCATATATTTT.

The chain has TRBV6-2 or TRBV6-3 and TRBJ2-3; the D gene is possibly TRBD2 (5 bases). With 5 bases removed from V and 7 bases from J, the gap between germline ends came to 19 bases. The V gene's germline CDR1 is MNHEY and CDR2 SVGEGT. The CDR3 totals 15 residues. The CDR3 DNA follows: TGTGCCAGCAGTCCACCGTTGGACTGGTCGTATACGCAGTATTTT. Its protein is CASSPPLDWSYTQYF.

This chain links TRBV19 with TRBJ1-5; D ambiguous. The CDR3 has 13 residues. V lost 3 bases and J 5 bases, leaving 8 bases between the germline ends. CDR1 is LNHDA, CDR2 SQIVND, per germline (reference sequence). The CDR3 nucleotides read TGTGCCAGTAGTATTCCGGGTGATCAGCCCCAGCATTTT. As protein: CASSIPGDQPQHF. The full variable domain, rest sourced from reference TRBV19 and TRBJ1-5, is DGGITQSPKYLFRKEGQNVTLSCEQNLNHDAMYWYRQDPGQGLRLIYYSQIVNDFQKGDIAEGYSVSREKKESFPLTVTSAQKNPTAFYLCASSIPGDQPQHFGDGTRLSIL.

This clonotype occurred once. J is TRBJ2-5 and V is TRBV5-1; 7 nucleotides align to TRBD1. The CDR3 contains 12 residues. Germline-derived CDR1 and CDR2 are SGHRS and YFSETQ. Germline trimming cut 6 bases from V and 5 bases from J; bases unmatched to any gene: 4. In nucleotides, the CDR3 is TGCGCCAGCAAGGGGGCGCGGGAGACCCAGTACTTC. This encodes CASKGARETQYF.

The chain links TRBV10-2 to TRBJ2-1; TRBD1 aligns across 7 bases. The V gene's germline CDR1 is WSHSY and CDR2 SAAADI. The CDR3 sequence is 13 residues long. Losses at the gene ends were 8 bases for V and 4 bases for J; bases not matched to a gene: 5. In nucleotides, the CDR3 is TGCGCCAGCGAAGAACAGGGGTACAATGAGCAGTTCTTC. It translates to CASEEQGYNEQFF.

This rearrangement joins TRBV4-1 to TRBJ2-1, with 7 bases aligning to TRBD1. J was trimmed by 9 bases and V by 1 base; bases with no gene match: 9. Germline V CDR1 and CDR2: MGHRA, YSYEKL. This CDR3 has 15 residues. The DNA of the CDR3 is TGCGCCAGCAGCCAAGCGACAGGGATCCTCCTTGAGCAGTTCTTC. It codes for CASSQATGILLEQFF.

CDR3 loop: CATGHTGGETQYF. The CDR3 bases are TGTGCCACCGGGCATACAGGGGGGGAGACCCAGTACTTC. The V call is TRBV27, the J call TRBJ2-5; TRBD1 matches at 8 bases. The CDR3 sequence is 13 residues long. CDR1 MNHEY and CDR2 SMNVEV come from the germline V gene (reference sequence). V was pared by 10 bases and J by 5 bases, with 9 bases of the junction left unmatched.

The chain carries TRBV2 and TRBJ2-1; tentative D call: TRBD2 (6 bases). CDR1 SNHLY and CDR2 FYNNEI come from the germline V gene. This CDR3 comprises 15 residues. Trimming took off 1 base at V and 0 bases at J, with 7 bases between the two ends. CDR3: CASSEETSSYNEQFF. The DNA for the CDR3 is TGTGCCAGCAGTGAAGAGACTAGCTCCTACAATGAGCAGTTCTTC.

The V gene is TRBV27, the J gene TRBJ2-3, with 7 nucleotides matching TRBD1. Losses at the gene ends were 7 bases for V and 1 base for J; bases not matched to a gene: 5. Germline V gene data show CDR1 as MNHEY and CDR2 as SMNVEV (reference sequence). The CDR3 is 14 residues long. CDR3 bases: TGTGCCAGCAACCCAGGGACAGGCACAGATACGCAGTATTTT. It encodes CASNPGTGTDTQYF.

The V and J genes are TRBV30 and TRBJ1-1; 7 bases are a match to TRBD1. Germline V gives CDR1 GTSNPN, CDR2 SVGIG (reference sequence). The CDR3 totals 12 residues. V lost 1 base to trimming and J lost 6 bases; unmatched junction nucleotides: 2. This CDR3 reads CAWSADRPEAFF. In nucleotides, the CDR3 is TGTGCCTGGAGTGCGGACAGGCCTGAAGCTTTCTTT. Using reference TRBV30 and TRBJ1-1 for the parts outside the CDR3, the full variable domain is SQTIHQWPATLVQPVGSPLSLECTVEGTSNPNLYWYRQAAGRGLQLLFYSVGIGQISSEVPQNLSASRPQDRQFILSSKKLLLSDSGFYLCAWSADRPEAFFGQGTRLTVV.

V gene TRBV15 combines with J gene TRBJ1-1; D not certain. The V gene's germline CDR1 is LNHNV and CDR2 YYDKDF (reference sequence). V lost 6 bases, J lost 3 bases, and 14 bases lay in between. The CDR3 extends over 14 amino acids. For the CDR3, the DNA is TGTGCCACCAGGTCTACCGCCTGTTACACTGAAGCTTTCTTT. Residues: CATRSTACYTEAFF.

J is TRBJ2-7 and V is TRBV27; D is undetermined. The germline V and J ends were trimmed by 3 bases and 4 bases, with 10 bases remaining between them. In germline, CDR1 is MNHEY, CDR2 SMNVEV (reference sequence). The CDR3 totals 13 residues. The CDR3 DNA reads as TGTGCCAGCAGTTTCGTTTCGGCTTACGAGCAGTACTTC. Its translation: CASSFVSAYEQYF.

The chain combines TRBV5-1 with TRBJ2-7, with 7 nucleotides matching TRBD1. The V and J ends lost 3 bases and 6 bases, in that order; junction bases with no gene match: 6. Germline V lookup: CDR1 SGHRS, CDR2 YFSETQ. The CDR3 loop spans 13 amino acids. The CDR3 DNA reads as TGCGCCAGCAGCTGGGGGACAGCTTTCGAGCAGTACTTC. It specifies CASSWGTAFEQYF.

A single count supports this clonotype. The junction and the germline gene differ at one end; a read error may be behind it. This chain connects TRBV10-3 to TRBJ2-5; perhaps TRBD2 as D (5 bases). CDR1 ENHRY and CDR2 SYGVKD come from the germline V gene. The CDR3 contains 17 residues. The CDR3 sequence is CAISDALGVANQENQYF. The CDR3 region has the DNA TGTGCCATCAGTGATGCCCTCGGGGTAGCGAACCAAGAGAACCAGTACTTC.

The chain's CDR3 is CAWSVGVWGTEAFF. CDR3 bases: TGTGCCTGGAGTGTAGGGGTATGGGGCACTGAAGCTTTCTTT. V gene TRBV30 combines with J gene TRBJ1-1; TRBD1 might be the D (5 bases). Germline loops: CDR1 GTSNPN, CDR2 SVGIG (reference sequence). The CDR3 covers 14 residues. The V end was cut by 0 bases, the J end by 4 bases, with 12 bases between.

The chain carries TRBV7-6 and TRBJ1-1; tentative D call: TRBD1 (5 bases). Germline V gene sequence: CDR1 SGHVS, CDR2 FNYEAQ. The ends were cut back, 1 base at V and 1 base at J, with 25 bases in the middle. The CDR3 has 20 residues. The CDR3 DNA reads TGTGCCAGCAGCTTAGGAAGTGGGGGGTCACCCAAGGAGGGGAACACTGAAGCTTTCTTT. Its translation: CASSLGSGGSPKEGNTEAFF.